This TCR beta chain appears in the sequencing data of a study of T cell responses to AZD1222 COVID-19 vaccine. V was cut by 6 bases and J by 4 bases, with 6 bases left in between. CDR1 and CDR2 from the germline V gene are MGHRA and YSYEKL. This CDR3 is built from 12 residues. Assay: immunoSEQ multiplex PCR; the TCRdb copy retains only in-frame clones and omits some. The repertoire holds under 250,000 clones, with 85% to 95% as singletons. The sequence was obtained from an adult in good health. V usage is TRBV4-1 and J usage is TRBJ2-2; D may be TRBD2 (6 bases). The sample in question was peripheral blood, obtained on day 0 of MenACWY control vaccination. The CDR3 DNA reads as TGCGCCAGCAGAGCGGGCACCGGGGAGCTGTTTTTT. This sequence encodes CASRAGTGELFF.